Listed here are 25 T cell receptor beta chains from one sample, sequenced in a study of blood T cell repertoires in COVID-19 (dated by TCRdb to about 2020). The library was prepared using the immunoSEQ multiplex PCR assay. In TCRdb, the immuneACCESS table is reduced to in-frame sequences with V and J assigned. These tables do not hold every clone; where another copy was compared, an unresolved V gene accounts for under half, and the others remain unexplained. The sample table holds about 140,000 clones, of which around 84% were seen once. The ten largest clones add up to around 5% of the sample. Source material: peripheral blood. These receptors all come from a human donor in a cohort sampled during active COVID-19.

The rearrangement uses TRBV5-1 and TRBJ2-1; D is uncertain. With 0 bases removed from V and 0 bases from J, the gap between germline ends came to 7 bases. The CDR3 runs to 15 residues. Germline CDR1 is SGHRS and CDR2 is YFSETQ. This chain's CDR3 is CASSLGGVSYNEQFF. The CDR3, as DNA: TGCGCCAGCAGCTTGGGAGGAGTCTCCTACAATGAGCAGTTCTTC.

The V and J genes are TRBV16 and TRBJ1-3; D is unclear. Trimming stripped 0 bases from V and 4 bases from J, with 16 bases between. Germline V lookup: CDR1 KGHSY, CDR2 FQNENV. The CDR3 is made up of 17 amino acids. CDR3 coding DNA: TGTGCCAGCAGCCAATCAAGACCGACCCAGGCAGGAAACACCATATATTTT. This gives the protein CASSQSRPTQAGNTIYF. Combining the CDR3 with reference TRBV16 and TRBJ1-3 gives the whole variable domain GEEVAQTPKHLVRGEGQKAKLYCAPIKGHSYVFWYQQVLKNEFKFLISFQNENVFDETGMPKERFSAKCLPNSPCSLEIQATKLEDSAVYFCASSQSRPTQAGNTIYFGEGSWLTVV.

The V call is TRBV18, the J call TRBJ1-3, with TRBD1 identical over 7 bases. Germline V gene lookup returns CDR1 KGHSH and CDR2 LQKENI. The V segment lost 5 bases and the J segment 4 bases; nucleotides outside the gene matches: 5. The CDR3 spans 14 residues. In DNA, the CDR3 is TGTGCCAGCTCAGCCGGGACAGAAGGAAACACCATATATTTT. Protein product: CASSAGTEGNTIYF.

This clone was counted a single time. The chain uses TRBV6-4 and TRBJ2-3; D might be TRBD1 (5 bases). Trimming removed 6 bases from V and 5 bases from J, with 15 bases in between. The CDR3 contains 14 residues. CDR1 and CDR2 (germline): MRHNA, SNTAGT. The DNA for the CDR3 is TGTGCCAGCAGCTACCATGGTCAGGGAGATACGCAGTATTTT. Protein sequence: CASSYHGQGDTQYF.

This chain connects TRBV27 to TRBJ1-2; no clear D. Looked up from germline, CDR1 is MNHEY and CDR2 is SMNVEV (reference sequence). The CDR3 has 18 residues. Trimming shortened V by 5 bases and J by 3 bases, and 25 bases separated the two germline ends. This chain's CDR3 is CASSRTPGRAGGDYGYTF. Here the CDR3 DNA reads TGTGCCAGCAGTAGGACCCCAGGCCGCGCGGGCGGGGACTATGGCTACACCTTC.

This CDR3 is CASSYRGGESYEQYF. Written as DNA, the CDR3 is TGTGCCAGCAGTTACCGCGGGGGGGAGTCCTACGAGCAGTACTTC. The V gene is TRBV6-5, the J gene TRBJ2-7; 9 bases fit TRBD2. The CDR3 runs to 15 residues. Germline V gives CDR1 MNHEY, CDR2 SVGAGI. Germline trimming cut 2 bases from V and 1 base from J; bases unmatched to any gene: 3.

V usage is TRBV7-8 and J usage is TRBJ2-7, with TRBD2 matching 13 bases. V lost 4 bases, J lost 0 bases, and 9 bases stayed unmatched. The CDR3 is made up of 18 amino acids. Germline CDR1 SGHVS, CDR2 FQNEAQ. This CDR3 is CASSSSRTSGSGSYEQYF. In DNA, the CDR3 is TGTGCCAGCAGCTCCTCGCGGACTAGCGGGAGCGGCTCCTACGAGCAGTACTTC.

This sequence joins TRBV28 and TRBJ2-7; D possibly corresponds to TRBD2 (7 bases). V lost 3 bases and J 5 bases, leaving 14 bases between the germline ends. The CDR3 has 14 amino acids. The germline V gene has CDR1 MDHEN and CDR2 SYDVKM. This chain's CDR3 is CASSLGGPLDEQYF. As DNA, the CDR3 is TGTGCCAGCAGTTTGGGGGGGCCTCTCGACGAGCAGTACTTC.

The chain couples TRBV27 to TRBJ2-7; a possible D gene is TRBD2 (7 bases). Germline CDR1 MNHEY, CDR2 SMNVEV (reference sequence). The CDR3 spans 15 residues. Trimming pared 0 bases from V and 10 bases from J, leaving 19 bases between. CDR3 in DNA: TGTGCCAGCAGTTTATCTTCCGGACAGCCGGGACTACAGTACTTC. Residues: CASSLSSGQPGLQYF.

This clone has more than one count but fewer than ten. The genes are TRBV2 and TRBJ1-5, with D unresolved. Trimming pared 4 bases from V and 2 bases from J, leaving 15 bases between. This CDR3 has 16 residues. CDR1 and CDR2 (germline): SNHLY, FYNNEI. CDR3 sequence reads: CASSASGSLGNQPQHF. As DNA, the CDR3 is TGTGCCAGCAGTGCGTCCGGGTCCCTTGGCAATCAGCCCCAGCATTTT.

This clone was seen a handful of times. V usage is TRBV27 and J usage is TRBJ2-1; D is perhaps TRBD2 (5 bases). The CDR3 consists of 14 residues. The germline V and J ends were trimmed by 5 bases and 2 bases, with 10 bases remaining between them. Germline V lookup: CDR1 MNHEY, CDR2 SMNVEV (reference sequence). CDR3 DNA: TGTGCCAGCAGTCCCGTGGAGGCCTACAATGAGCAGTTCTTC. As protein: CASSPVEAYNEQFF.

The genes are TRBV19 and TRBJ2-3; the D is unclear. The CDR3 extends over 13 amino acids. V lost 7 bases and J 2 bases, leaving 10 bases between the germline ends. CDR1 and CDR2 (germline): LNHDA, SQIVND (reference sequence). Here the CDR3 DNA reads TGTGCCAGTATGGAGAAAATCACAGATACGCAGTATTTT. Its translation is CASMEKITDTQYF.

This clone has a single count. This chain's CDR3 is CASSQVSGGTDTDTQYF. The CDR3 region has the DNA TGCGCCAGCAGCCAAGTCTCAGGGGGGACCGATACAGATACGCAGTATTTT. This chain connects TRBV4-1 to TRBJ2-3; D is possibly TRBD1 (7 bases). The CDR3 spans 17 residues. V lost 1 base, J lost 3 bases, and 17 bases lay in between. Germline lookup yields CDR1 MGHRA and CDR2 YSYEKL.

The V and J genes are TRBV7-9 and TRBJ2-3, with D possibly TRBD1 on 6 matching bases. Trimming took 2 bases from V and 2 from J, leaving 11 bases between them. This CDR3 spans 15 amino acids. Germline V gene lookup returns CDR1 SEHNR and CDR2 FQNEAQ (reference sequence). The CDR3 loop reads CASSLMDRFTDTQYF. The CDR3 bases are TGTGCCAGCAGCTTAATGGACAGATTCACAGATACGCAGTATTTT. The full variable domain, in which reference TRBV7-9 and TRBJ2-3 provide the parts outside the CDR3, is DTGVSQNPRHKITKRGQNVTFRCDPISEHNRLYWYRQTLGQGPEFLTYFQNEAQLEKSRLLSDRFSAERPKGSFSTLEIQRTEQGDSAMYLCASSLMDRFTDTQYFGPGTRLTVL.

This clone was picked up a small number of times. This chain links TRBV29-1 with TRBJ2-1; 8 bases are a match to TRBD1. V shed 3 bases and J 0 bases; nucleotides not matched to a gene: 1. Germline V gene sequence: CDR1 SQVTM, CDR2 ANQGSEA. This CDR3 has 14 amino acids. The CDR3 sequence: CSVDGQGSYNEQFF. The CDR3, as DNA: TGCAGCGTTGATGGACAGGGCTCCTACAATGAGCAGTTCTTC.

Ten or more counts support this clone. The rearrangement links TRBV6-5 to TRBJ2-7; 9 nucleotides line up with TRBD1. J gave up 4 bases and V 4 bases, and 8 bases lay outside the gene matches. CDR1 is MNHEY, CDR2 SVGAGI, per germline. This CDR3 spans 15 amino acids. The CDR3 DNA follows: TGTGCCAGCAGTTCCCCGGGACAGGGCCAATACGAGCAGTACTTC. It encodes CASSSPGQGQYEQYF.

The chain carries TRBV7-2 and TRBJ2-5; D may be TRBD2 (7 bases). This CDR3 is built from 14 residues. The V gene lost 3 bases and the J gene lost 5 bases, with 13 bases spanning the gap. Germline CDR1 SGHTA, CDR2 FQGNSA. CDR3 amino acids: CASSLGGLVETQYF. The DNA of the CDR3 is TGTGCCAGCAGCTTGGGGGGGCTAGTCGAGACCCAGTACTTC.

The rearrangement links TRBV19 to TRBJ2-1; tentatively, D is TRBD1 (5 bases). Deletions cut 3 bases from V and 9 bases from J, with 12 bases between. Germline V gene data show CDR1 as LNHDA and CDR2 as SQIVND (reference sequence). This CDR3 comprises 13 residues. The CDR3 spells CASSIDSFGEQFF. The CDR3 DNA is TGTGCCAGTAGTATCGACAGTTTCGGTGAGCAGTTCTTC.

The CDR3 region is CASSVRRTGDGYTF. The CDR3 coding sequence is TGTGCCAGTAGCGTCCGGCGGACAGGGGATGGCTACACCTTC. The chain couples TRBV19 to TRBJ1-2, with 9 bases identical to TRBD1. Germline values: CDR1 LNHDA, CDR2 SQIVND (reference sequence). This CDR3 spans 14 amino acids. With V trimmed by 6 bases and J by 6 bases, 8 bases remained unmatched.

This rearrangement joins TRBV4-2 to TRBJ2-2; D gene unclear. V shed 0 bases and J shed 7 bases, with 12 bases lying between them. Germline assignment: CDR1 LGHNA and CDR2 YNFKEQ. There are 15 residues in the CDR3. CDR3 sequence (DNA): TGTGCCAGCAGCCAAGAGTCGTACTTTGACGGGGAGCTGTTTTTT. It specifies CASSQESYFDGELFF.

The gene calls are TRBV5-4 and TRBJ2-7; 10 bases map to TRBD2. V was clipped by 5 bases and J by 2 bases; unmatched bases: 7. The CDR3 contains 15 residues. Germline CDR1 reads SGHNT; CDR2 reads YYREEE (reference sequence). CDR3 loop: CASSQSSGSPYEQYF. The CDR3 DNA follows: TGTGCCAGCAGTCAATCTAGCGGGAGTCCCTACGAGCAGTACTTC.

This clone appeared once. The V call is TRBV30, the J call TRBJ1-4; D might be TRBD1 (6 bases). This CDR3 is built from 17 residues. The V and J ends lost 0 bases and 8 bases respectively, with 22 bases between them. Germline CDR1 GTSNPN, CDR2 SVGIG (reference sequence). CDR3 coding DNA: TGTGCCTGGAGTGTACAATATCGGCAGGGGAAGGAGGAAAAACTGTTTTTT. Translation gives CAWSVQYRQGKEEKLFF. The entire variable domain, with the rest obtained from reference TRBV30 and TRBJ1-4, is as follows: SQTIHQWPATLVQPVGSPLSLECTVEGTSNPNLYWYRQAAGRGLQLLFYSVGIGQISSEVPQNLSASRPQDRQFILSSKKLLLSDSGFYLCAWSVQYRQGKEEKLFFGSGTQLSVL.

The genes are TRBV6-2 or TRBV6-3 and TRBJ1-2; 10 bases agree with TRBD1. Germline assignment: CDR1 MNHEY and CDR2 SVGEGT. After removal of 3 bases from V and 8 bases from J, the junction contained 15 bases not matched to a gene. The CDR3 covers 17 residues. The CDR3: CASSYATGTGDPYGYTF. The CDR3 nucleotides are TGTGCCAGCAGTTATGCAACCGGGACAGGGGATCCCTACGGCTACACCTTC.

The V gene is TRBV27, the J gene TRBJ1-5; 7 bases are a match to TRBD1. V lost 2 bases to trimming and J lost 10 bases; unmatched junction nucleotides: 8. The germline V gene encodes CDR1 MNHEY and CDR2 SMNVEV (reference sequence). The CDR3 spans 14 residues. The CDR3 region is CASSLTTNRGPQHF. CDR3 sequence (DNA): TGTGCCAGCAGTTTAACGACAAACAGGGGTCCCCAGCATTTT.

The chain recombines TRBV27 with TRBJ2-1; 8 bases are a match to TRBD2. This CDR3 has 13 residues. The J segment lost 3 bases and the V segment lost 8 bases, leaving 3 bases of the junction unmatched. Looked up from germline, CDR1 is MNHEY and CDR2 is SMNVEV (reference sequence). The CDR3 sequence: CASRGGDYNEQFF. DNA for the CDR3: TGTGCCAGCCGGGGGGGAGACTACAATGAGCAGTTCTTC.